Listed below are T cell receptor beta chains from one sample, sequenced in a study of PD-L1 blockade in urothelial cancer. Clones were sequenced by immunoSEQ multiplex PCR, and TCRdb holds only the in-frame ones, with some missing. The repertoire has tens of thousands of clones, around 86% of them found once; the top ten carry about 2.1%. Specimen: PBMCs, collected around atezolizumab (anti-PD-L1) treatment. All receptors come from a middle-aged man with urothelial cancer. Each CDR3 is given without its conserved first and last residue. Each record gives: V gene, D gene, CDR3 length, CDR3 protein. D genes are given only for firm matches.

v_call: TRBV6-5; d_call: .; cdr3_length: 13; cdr3_aa: ASSKRGFSEGGYT
v_call: TRBV12-5; d_call: TRBD1; cdr3_length: 13; cdr3_aa: ASGGDRALGTEAF
v_call: TRBV30; d_call: TRBD1; cdr3_length: 12; cdr3_aa: AWSGGQGIQPQH
v_call: TRBV19; d_call: TRBD1; cdr3_length: 11; cdr3_aa: ATSRTGVNGYT
v_call: TRBV19; d_call: TRBD1; cdr3_length: 13; cdr3_aa: ASTAGQAPNSPLH
v_call: TRBV18; d_call: .; cdr3_length: 12; cdr3_aa: ASSPIRSTGELF
v_call: TRBV25-1; d_call: TRBD1; cdr3_length: 14; cdr3_aa: ASSETYRGPQETQY
v_call: TRBV19; d_call: TRBD2; cdr3_length: 12; cdr3_aa: ASSISGTTDTQY
v_call: TRBV6-6; d_call: .; cdr3_length: 12; cdr3_aa: ASIDRPTNEKLF
v_call: TRBV5-1; d_call: .; cdr3_length: 11; cdr3_aa: ASSRDTNTEAF
v_call: TRBV15; d_call: TRBD1; cdr3_length: 14; cdr3_aa: ATSTGTGSGANVLT
v_call: TRBV7-6; d_call: TRBD2; cdr3_length: 14; cdr3_aa: ASSLGLAAYQETQY
v_call: TRBV15; d_call: TRBD1; cdr3_length: 12; cdr3_aa: ATSTRTTGDGYT
v_call: TRBV14; d_call: TRBD1; cdr3_length: 12; cdr3_aa: ASSPQTGRYGYT
v_call: TRBV6-5; d_call: .; cdr3_length: 11; cdr3_aa: ASSYAQGYEQF